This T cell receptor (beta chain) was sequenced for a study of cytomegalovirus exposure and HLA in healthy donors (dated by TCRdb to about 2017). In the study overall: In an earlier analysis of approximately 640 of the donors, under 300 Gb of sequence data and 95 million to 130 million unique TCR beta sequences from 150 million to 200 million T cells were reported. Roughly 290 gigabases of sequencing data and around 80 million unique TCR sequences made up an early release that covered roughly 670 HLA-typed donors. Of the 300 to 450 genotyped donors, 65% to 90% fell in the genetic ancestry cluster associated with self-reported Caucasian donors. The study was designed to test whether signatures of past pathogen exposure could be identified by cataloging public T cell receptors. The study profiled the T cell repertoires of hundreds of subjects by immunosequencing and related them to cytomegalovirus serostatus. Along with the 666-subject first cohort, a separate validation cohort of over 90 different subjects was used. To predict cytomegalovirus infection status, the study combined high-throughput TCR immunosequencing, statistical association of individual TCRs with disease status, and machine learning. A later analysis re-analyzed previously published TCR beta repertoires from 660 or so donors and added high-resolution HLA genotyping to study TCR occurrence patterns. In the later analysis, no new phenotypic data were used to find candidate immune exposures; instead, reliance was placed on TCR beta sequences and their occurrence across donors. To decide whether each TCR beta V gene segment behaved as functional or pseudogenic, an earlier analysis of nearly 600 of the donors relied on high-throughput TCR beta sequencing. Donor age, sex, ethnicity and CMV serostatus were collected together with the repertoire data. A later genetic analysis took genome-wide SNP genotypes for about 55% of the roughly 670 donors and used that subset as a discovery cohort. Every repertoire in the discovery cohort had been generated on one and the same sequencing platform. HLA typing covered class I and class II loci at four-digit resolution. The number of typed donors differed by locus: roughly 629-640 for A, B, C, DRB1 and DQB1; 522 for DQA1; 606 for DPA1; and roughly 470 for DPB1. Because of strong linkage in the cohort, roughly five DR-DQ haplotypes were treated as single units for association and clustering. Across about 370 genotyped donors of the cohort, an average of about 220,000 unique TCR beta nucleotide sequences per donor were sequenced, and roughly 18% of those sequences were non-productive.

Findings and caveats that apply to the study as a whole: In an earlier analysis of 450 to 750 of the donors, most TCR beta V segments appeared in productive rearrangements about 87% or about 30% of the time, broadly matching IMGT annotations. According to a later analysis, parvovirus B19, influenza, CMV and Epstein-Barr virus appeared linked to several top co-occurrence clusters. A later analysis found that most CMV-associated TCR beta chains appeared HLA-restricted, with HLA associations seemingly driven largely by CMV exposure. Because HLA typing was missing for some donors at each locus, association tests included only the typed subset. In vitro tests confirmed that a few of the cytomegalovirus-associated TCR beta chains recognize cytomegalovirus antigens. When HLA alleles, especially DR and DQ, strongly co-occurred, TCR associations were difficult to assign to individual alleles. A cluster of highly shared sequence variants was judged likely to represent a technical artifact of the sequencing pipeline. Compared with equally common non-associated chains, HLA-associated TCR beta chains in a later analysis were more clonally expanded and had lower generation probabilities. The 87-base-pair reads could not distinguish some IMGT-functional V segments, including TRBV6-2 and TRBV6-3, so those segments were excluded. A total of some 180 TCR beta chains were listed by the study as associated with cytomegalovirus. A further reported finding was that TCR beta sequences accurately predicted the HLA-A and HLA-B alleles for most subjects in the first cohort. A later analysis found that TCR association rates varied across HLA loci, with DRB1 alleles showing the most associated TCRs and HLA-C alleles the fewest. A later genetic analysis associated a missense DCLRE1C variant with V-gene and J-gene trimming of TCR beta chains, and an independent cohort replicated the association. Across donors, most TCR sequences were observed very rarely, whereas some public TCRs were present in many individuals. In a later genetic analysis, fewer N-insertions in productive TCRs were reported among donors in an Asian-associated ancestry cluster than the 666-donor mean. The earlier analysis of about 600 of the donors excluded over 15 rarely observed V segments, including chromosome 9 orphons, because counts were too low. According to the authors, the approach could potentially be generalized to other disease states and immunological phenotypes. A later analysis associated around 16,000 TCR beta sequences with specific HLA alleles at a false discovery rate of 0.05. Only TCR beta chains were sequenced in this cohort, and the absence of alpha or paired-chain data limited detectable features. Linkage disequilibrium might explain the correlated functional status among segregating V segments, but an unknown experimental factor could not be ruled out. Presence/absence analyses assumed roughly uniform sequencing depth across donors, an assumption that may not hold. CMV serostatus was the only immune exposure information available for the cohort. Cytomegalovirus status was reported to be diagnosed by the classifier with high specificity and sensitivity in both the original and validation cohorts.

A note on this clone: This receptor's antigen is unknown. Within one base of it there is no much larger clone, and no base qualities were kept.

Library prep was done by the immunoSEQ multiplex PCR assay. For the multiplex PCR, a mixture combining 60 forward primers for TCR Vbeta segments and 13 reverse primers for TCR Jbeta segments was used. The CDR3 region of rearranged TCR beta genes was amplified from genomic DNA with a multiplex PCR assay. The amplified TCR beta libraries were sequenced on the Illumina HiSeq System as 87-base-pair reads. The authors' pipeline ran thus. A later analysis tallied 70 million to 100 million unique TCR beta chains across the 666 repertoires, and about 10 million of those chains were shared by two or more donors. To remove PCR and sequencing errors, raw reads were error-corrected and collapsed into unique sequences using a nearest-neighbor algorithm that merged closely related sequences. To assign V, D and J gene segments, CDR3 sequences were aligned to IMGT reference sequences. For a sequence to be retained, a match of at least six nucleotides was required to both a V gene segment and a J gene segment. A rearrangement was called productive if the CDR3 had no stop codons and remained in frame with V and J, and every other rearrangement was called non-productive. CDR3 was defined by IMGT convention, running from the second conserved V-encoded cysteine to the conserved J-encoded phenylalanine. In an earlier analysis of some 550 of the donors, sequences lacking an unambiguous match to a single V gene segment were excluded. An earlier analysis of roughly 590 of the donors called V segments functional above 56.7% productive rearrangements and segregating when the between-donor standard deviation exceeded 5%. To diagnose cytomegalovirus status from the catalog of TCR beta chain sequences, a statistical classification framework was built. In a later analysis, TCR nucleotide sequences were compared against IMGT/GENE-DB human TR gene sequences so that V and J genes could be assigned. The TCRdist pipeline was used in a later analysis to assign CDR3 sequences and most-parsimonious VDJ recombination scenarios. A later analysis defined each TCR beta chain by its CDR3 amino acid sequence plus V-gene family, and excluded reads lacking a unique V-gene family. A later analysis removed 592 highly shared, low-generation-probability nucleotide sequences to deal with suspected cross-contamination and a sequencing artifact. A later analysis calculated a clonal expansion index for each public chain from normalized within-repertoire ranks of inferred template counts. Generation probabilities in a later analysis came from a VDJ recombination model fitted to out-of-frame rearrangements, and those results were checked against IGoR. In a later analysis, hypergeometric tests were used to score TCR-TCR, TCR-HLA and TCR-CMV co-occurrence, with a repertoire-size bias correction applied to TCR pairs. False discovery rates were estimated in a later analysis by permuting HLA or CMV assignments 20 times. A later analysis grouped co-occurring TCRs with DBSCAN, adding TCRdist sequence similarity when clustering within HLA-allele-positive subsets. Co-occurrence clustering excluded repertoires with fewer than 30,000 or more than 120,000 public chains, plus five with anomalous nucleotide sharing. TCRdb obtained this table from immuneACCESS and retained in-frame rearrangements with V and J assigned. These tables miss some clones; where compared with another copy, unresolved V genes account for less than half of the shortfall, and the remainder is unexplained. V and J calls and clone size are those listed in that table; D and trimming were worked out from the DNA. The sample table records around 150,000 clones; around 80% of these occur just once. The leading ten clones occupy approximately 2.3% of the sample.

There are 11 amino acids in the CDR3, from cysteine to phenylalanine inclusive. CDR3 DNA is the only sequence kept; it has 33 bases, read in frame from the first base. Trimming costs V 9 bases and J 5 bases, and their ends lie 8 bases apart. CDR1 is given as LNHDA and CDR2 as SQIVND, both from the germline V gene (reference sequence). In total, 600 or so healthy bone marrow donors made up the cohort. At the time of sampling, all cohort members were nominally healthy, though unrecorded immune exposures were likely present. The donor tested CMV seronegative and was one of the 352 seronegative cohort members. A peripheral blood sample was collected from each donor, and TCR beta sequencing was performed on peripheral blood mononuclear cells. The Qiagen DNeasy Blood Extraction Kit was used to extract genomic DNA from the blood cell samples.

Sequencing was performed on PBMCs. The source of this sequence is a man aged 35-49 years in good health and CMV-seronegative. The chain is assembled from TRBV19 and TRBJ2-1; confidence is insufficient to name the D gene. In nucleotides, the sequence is TGTGCCAGCCACAGAGACAATGAGCAGTTCTTC. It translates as CASHRDNEQFF.